The sequence of this TCR beta chain was determined in a study of shared clonotypes between healthy human individuals (dated by TCRdb to the early 2020s). A note on the overall study: A few men and a couple of women, aged 18 to 49 years, made up the cohort. Per donor, three plates each were used for CD4 naive and CD4 memory, two for CD8 naive, and one for CD8 memory. The study deeply sequenced blood TCR repertoires of about 5 healthy adults to estimate repertoire size and the extent of clonotype sharing between individuals. Different laboratories and diverse techniques were used to prepare libraries and sequence TCR repertoires, to increase sequencing depth and limit assay-specific biases. Leukapheresis yielded between about 0.94 and 9 billion PBMCs per donor. Study-wide findings and limitations: Based on pairwise subsampling, the degree of clonotype sharing among donors was expected to be affected by sequencing depth. Naive subsets generally had larger estimated clonotype richness than memory subsets did. Sampling was limited to blood, and TCR repertoires in tissue likely differ from TCR repertoires in blood. The genetic and exposure-history diversity represented was limited by the small number of donors. Clonotypes shared by all four sorted-subset donors showed higher generation probabilities than non-shared clonotypes. Rarefaction of sorted-subset datasets indicated incomplete sequencing despite the large sequencing depth. Sharing across a handful of donors was observed for around 5% of naive CD4, under 4% of naive CD8, 2% to 2.5% of memory CD4, and approximately 0.41% of memory CD8 clonotypes.

From a lookup of the germline V gene, CDR1 and CDR2 are SGHDT and YYEEEE. From the cysteine up to the phenylalanine, the CDR3 has a length of 16 residues. The sequence is cut down to CDR3 DNA, 48 bases in frame from base 1. Unmatched junction bases come to 10, with V trimmed by 4 bases and J by 5 bases. This clone was seen a single time. It lacks a known antigen. Base qualities are missing; no much larger clone stands one base away. For the CD8 naive samples, CD45RO-negative cells were positively selected for CCR7, yielding a CD45RA+CCR7+ population from which TemRA cells were excluded. The donors were healthy, HIV-negative adults who had no recently reported acute infections or vaccinations. Only Caucasian adults living in Nashville, Tennessee, USA were represented among the donors. After blood collection by leukapheresis, PBMCs were isolated using Ficoll-Histopaque density gradient centrifugation and then cryopreserved in the vapor phase of liquid nitrogen. Analytical flow cytometry was used to check the purity and quantity of each magnetically sorted T cell population. Genomic DNA was isolated from every sorted fraction and measured by UV absorbance on a Nanodrop 2000c.

Using the deep immunoSEQ assay, TCR CDR3 regions were amplified from genomic DNA by multiplex PCR. For each cell subset, the extracted genomic DNA was distributed evenly across all wells of several immunoSEQ 96-well plates, and each plate served as one replicate. Each replicate PCR for sorted subsets received about 180 ng genomic DNA, equal to roughly 33,000 T cell genomes. Purified libraries were quantified with a Qubit 3.0 fluorometer, sized on a Bioanalyzer 2100, and re-quantified with the KAPA Library Quantification kit. Every immunoSEQ 96-well plate was sequenced on a separate single-read 150-cycle Illumina NextSeq 550 flow cell. The study's processing was this. Because only junctional sequences without quality scores were contained in the immunoSEQ output, filtering matching that applied to full-length reads could not be performed. To assign V/J genes and CDR3, sequences were annotated against IMGT germline references using PyIR, a Python wrapper for IgBLAST v1.9. Reads were removed for weak V/J assignments (E-value above 1e-6), missing CDR3, stop codons, out-of-frame junctions, or ambiguous translated residues. V3J clonotypes were defined as sequences sharing the same inferred V gene, J gene, and CDR3 amino acid sequence. Percentage overlap between repertoires was calculated by dividing the number of shared unique clonotypes by the size of the smaller repertoire. Richness of each repertoire was evaluated using RTK rarefaction, the Chao1 estimator, and Recon v2.1 estimates of unobserved clonotypes. For all TCRbeta clonotypes obtained by the gDNA method from a handful of donors, generation probabilities were computed with OLGA. TCRdb mirrors the immuneACCESS table, restricted to in-frame sequences. Some clones are absent from its copies; in checked studies, under half trace to an unresolved V gene, and the reason for the others is unknown. V and J calls and clone size are as listed in that table; D and trimming were resolved from the DNA. The sample includes some 2 million clones, with approximately 95% observed a single time. Approximately 1.2% of the sample is taken by the ten largest.

Material: naive CD8+ T cells sorted from blood. The sample's cell subset or site label is to be understood as: CD45RA+CCR7+. The chain is encoded by TRBV5-6 joined to TRBJ2-1; TRBD1 matches 9 bases in the middle. The receptor was isolated from a man between 18 and 29 years old in good health. Read as DNA, the sequence is TGTGCCAGCAGCGCCGAAGGGACAGGGTTCGACAATGAGCAGTTCTTC. Protein translation: CASSAEGTGFDNEQFF.